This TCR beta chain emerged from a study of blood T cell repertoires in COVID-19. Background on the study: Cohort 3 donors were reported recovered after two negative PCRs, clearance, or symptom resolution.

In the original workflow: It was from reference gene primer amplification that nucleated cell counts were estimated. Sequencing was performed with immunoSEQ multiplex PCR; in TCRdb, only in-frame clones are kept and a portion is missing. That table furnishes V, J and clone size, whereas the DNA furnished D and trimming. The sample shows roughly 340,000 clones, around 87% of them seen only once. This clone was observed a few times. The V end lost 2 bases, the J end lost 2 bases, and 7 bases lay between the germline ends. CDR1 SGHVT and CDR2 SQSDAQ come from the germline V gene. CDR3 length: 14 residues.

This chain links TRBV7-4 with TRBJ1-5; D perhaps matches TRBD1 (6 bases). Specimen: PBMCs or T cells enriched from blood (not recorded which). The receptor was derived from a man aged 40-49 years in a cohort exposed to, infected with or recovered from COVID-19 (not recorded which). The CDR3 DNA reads TGTGCCAGCAGCTTAAGACAGGGCAATCAGCCCCAGCATTTT. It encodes CASSLRQGNQPQHF. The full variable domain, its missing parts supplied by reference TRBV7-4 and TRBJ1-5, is GAGVSQSPRYKVAKRGRDVALRCDSISGHVTLYWYRQTLGQGSEVLTYSQSDAQRDKSGRPSGRFSAERPERSVSTLKIQRTEQGDSAVYLCASSLRQGNQPQHFGDGTRLSIL.